The text below deals with one T cell receptor (beta chain). Its antigen remains unidentified. This sample is drawn from a study of beta chain features in type 1 diabetes. General study points: VDJ junctions sequenced from type 1 diabetes patients showed fewer insertions and more deletions. The study found that naive, central memory and Treg TCRB repertoires appeared more similar in patients than in healthy donors. Moderate yet significant TCRB CDR3 shortening was seen in Type 1 diabetes patients in all four CD4+ subsets.

The sequenced template was cDNA made from the entire isolated RNA. Clones were read by immunoSEQ multiplex PCR, and TCRdb kept only the in-frame ones, dropping some. The data contain around 99,000 clones, roughly 40% of them singletons. Germline loops: CDR1 SGDLS, CDR2 YYNGEE. CDR3 length: 15 amino acids. With 4 bases clipped from V and 1 base from J, the junction kept 5 bases outside the gene matches. The chain is built from TRBV9 and TRBJ2-7; 10 positions agree with TRBD2. What was sequenced was stem cell memory CD4+ T cells from blood. The TCR was taken from a young woman in good health. CDR3 residues: CASSPRTSGSYEQYF. CDR3 nucleotides: TGTGCCAGCAGCCCCCGGACTAGCGGTTCCTACGAGCAGTACTTC.